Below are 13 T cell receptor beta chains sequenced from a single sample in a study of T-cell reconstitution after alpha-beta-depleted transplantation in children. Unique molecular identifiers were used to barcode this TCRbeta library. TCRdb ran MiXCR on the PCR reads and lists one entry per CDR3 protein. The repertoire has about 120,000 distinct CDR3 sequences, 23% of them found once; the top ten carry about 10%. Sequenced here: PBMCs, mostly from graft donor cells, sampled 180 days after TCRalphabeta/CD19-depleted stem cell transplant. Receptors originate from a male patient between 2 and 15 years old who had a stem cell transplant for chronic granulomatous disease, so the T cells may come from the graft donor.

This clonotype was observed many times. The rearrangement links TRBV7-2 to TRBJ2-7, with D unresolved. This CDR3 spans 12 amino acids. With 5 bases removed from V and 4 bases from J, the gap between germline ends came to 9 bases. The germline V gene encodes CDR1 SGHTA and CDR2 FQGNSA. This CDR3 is CASSHNQYEQYF. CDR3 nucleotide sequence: TGTGCCAGCAGCCACAACCAATACGAGCAGTACTTC.

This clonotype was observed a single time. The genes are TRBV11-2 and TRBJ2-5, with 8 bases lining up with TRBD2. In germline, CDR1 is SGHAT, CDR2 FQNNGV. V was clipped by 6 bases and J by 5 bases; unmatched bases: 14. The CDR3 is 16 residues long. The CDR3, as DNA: TGTGCCAGCAGGCCCCCGAATGAGCGGGAGACGGAGACCCAGTACTTC. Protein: CASRPPNERETETQYF.

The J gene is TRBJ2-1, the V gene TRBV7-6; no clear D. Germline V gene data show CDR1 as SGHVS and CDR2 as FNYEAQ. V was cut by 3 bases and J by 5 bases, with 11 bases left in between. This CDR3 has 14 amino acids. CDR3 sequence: CASSFLIEDNEQFF. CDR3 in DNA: TGTGCCAGCAGCTTTCTTATAGAAGACAATGAGCAGTTCTTC.

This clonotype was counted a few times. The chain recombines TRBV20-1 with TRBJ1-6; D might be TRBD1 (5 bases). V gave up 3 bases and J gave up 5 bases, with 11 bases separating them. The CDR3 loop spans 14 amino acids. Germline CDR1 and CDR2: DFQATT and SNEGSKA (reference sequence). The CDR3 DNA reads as TGCAGTGCTAGTGAGACAGCAGATAATTCACCCCTCCACTTT. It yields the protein CSASETADNSPLHF.

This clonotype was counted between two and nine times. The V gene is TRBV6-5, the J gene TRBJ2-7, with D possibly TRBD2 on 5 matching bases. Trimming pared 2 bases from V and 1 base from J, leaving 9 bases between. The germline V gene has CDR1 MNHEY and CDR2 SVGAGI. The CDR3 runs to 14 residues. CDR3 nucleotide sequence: TGTGCCAGCAGTTACCTACGGGAATCCTACGAGCAGTACTTC. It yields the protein CASSYLRESYEQYF.

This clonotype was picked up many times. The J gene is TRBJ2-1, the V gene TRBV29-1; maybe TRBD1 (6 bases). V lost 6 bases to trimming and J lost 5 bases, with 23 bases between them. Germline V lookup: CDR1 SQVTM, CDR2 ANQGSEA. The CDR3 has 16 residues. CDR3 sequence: CSVNPLDRALDNEQFF. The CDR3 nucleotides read TGCAGCGTAAACCCCCTGGACAGAGCTCTGGACAATGAGCAGTTCTTC.

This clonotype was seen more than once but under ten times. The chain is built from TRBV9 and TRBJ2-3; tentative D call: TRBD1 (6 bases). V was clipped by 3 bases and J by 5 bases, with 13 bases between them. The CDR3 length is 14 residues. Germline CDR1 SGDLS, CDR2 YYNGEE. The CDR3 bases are TGTGCCAGCAGCGAAACAGGGATGGTAGATACGCAGTATTTT. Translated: CASSETGMVDTQYF.

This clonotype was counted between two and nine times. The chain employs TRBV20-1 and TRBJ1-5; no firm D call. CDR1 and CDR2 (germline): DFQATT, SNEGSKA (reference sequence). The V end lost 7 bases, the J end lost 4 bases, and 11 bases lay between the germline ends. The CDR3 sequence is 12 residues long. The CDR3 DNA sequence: TGCAGTGTAGGCCGAACAAATCAGCCCCAGCATTTT. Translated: CSVGRTNQPQHF.

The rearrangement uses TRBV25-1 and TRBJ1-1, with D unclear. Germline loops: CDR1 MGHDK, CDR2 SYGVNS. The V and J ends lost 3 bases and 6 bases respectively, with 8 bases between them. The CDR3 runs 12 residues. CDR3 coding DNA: TGTGCCAGCAGTGATGGGAGAGCTGAAGCTTTCTTT. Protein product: CASSDGRAEAFF. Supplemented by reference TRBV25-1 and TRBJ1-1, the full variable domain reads EADIYQTPRYLVIGTGKKITLECSQTMGHDKMYWYQQDPGMELHLIHYSYGVNSTEKGDLSSESTVSRIRTEHFPLTLESARPSHTSQYLCASSDGRAEAFFGQGTRLTVV.

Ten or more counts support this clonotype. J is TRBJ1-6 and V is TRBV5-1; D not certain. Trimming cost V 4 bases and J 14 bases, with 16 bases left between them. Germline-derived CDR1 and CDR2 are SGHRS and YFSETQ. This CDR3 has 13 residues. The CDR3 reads CASSHGPIETLHF. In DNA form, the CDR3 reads TGCGCCAGCAGCCACGGCCCCATTGAAACCCTCCACTTT.

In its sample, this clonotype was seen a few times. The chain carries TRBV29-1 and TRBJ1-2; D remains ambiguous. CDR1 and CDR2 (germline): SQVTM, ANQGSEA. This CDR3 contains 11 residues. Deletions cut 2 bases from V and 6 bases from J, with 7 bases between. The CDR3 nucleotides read TGCAGCGTTGAATCCGGTAATGGCTACACCTTC. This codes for CSVESGNGYTF.

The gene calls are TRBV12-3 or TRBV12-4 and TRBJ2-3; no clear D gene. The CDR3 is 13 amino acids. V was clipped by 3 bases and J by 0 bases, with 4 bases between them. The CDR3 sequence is CASSFQSTDTQYF. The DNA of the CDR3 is TGTGCCAGCAGTTTCCAGAGCACAGATACGCAGTATTTT.

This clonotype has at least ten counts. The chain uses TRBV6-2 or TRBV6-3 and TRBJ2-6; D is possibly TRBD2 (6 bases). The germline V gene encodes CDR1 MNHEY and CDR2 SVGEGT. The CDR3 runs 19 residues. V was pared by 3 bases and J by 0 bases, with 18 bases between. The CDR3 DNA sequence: TGTGCCAGCAGTTATCCGACGGCGGGGTTATACTCTGGGGCCAACGTCCTGACTTTC. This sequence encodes CASSYPTAGLYSGANVLTF.